A single sample is the source of the 12 T cell receptor beta chains below, sequenced in a study of blood T cells in healthy people across ages. With a J-beta primer mix and a sample-barcoded 5' primer, a second PCR ran 7 to 11 cycles. In TCRdb, the 5' RACE reads were re-called with MiXCR into one record per CDR3 protein. This sample yields about 780,000 distinct CDR3 sequences, of which around 50% are seen a single time; 15% to 20% belongs to the top ten. Material: blood. The receptors were gathered from a man older than 75 in good health.

The chain has TRBV20-1 and TRBJ1-2, with unresolved D. V was shortened by 1 base and J by 4 bases, with 16 bases between the two germline ends. CDR1 DFQATT and CDR2 SNEGSKA come from the germline V gene (reference sequence). This CDR3 is built from 15 residues. CDR3 sequence (DNA): TGCAGTGCTAGAGGAAGGGATGAGGGAGGCTATGGCTACACCTTC. It is translated as CSARGRDEGGYGYTF.

This clonotype was observed a handful of times. The chain has TRBV9 and TRBJ2-7; D gene unclear. Germline V gene sequence: CDR1 SGDLS, CDR2 YYNGEE. The germline V and J ends were trimmed by 0 bases and 4 bases, with 8 bases remaining between them. CDR3 length: 13 residues. Here the CDR3 DNA reads TGTGCCAGCAGCGTAGATTGGGCTTACGAGCAGTACTTC. Translated: CASSVDWAYEQYF.

In its sample, this clonotype was seen a few times. J is TRBJ2-3 and V is TRBV4-3; D may be TRBD1 or TRBD2 (5 bases each). The length of the CDR3 is 15 residues. Per the germline V gene, CDR1 is LGHNA and CDR2 is YSLEER. V lost 0 bases to trimming and J lost 5 bases, with 12 bases between them. CDR3: CASSQEGRDLDTQYF. CDR3 bases: TGCGCCAGCAGCCAAGAAGGTCGGGACCTAGATACGCAGTATTTT.

The rearrangement links TRBV18 to TRBJ1-2; D might be TRBD1 (5 bases). Trimming took 3 bases from V and 3 from J, leaving 14 bases between them. The germline V gene encodes CDR1 KGHSH and CDR2 LQKENI. The CDR3 runs 15 residues. DNA of the CDR3: TGTGCCAGCTCACCCAGACAGCAGGTGGACTATGGCTACACCTTC. The encoded protein is CASSPRQQVDYGYTF.

The chain recombines TRBV9 with TRBJ2-6; D is unresolved. Trimming cost V 2 bases and J 0 bases, with 15 bases left between them. Germline V gene data show CDR1 as SGDLS and CDR2 as YYNGEE. This CDR3 has 18 amino acids. CDR3 sequence reads: CASSVYDSASSGANVLTF. The DNA of the CDR3 is TGTGCCAGCAGCGTCTACGACTCAGCGAGCTCTGGGGCCAACGTCCTGACTTTC. The variable domain in full, with the rest retrieved from reference TRBV9 and TRBJ2-6, is DSGVTQTPKHLITATGQRVTLRCSPRSGDLSVYWYQQSLDQGLQFLIQYYNGEERAKGNILERFSAQQFPDLHSELNLSSLELGDSALYFCASSVYDSASSGANVLTFGAGSRLTVL.

This clonotype was observed at least ten times. The CDR3 sequence: CASIRIAGGTQYF. The CDR3 bases are TGTGCCAGCATACGGATAGCGGGAGGAACGCAGTATTTT. The chain combines TRBV6-6 with TRBJ2-3, with 10 nucleotides matching TRBD2. Germline CDR1 reads MNHNY; CDR2 reads SVGAGI (reference sequence). This CDR3 has 13 residues. V lost 7 bases to trimming and J lost 9 bases; unmatched junction nucleotides: 7.

This clonotype was seen repeatedly, ten times or more. Here the CDR3 DNA reads TGTGCCACCAGCAGAGACCTAGCCCCACAGGGGGCTAGAAACATTCAGTACTTC. Residues: CATSRDLAPQGARNIQYF. This chain links TRBV15 with TRBJ2-4; 9 bases align to TRBD1. Germline-derived CDR1 and CDR2 are LNHNV and YYDKDF (reference sequence). This CDR3 spans 18 amino acids. V gave up 0 bases and J gave up 6 bases; unmatched junction bases: 12.

The V call is TRBV29-1, the J call TRBJ2-1; the D gene is possibly TRBD1 (6 bases). From germline, CDR1 is SQVTM and CDR2 ANQGSEA. V was cut by 7 bases and J by 4 bases, with 11 bases left in between. The CDR3 has 12 residues. The CDR3 coding sequence is TGCAGCGCCCCACAGGGTTACAATGAGCAGTTCTTC. This encodes CSAPQGYNEQFF.

The J gene is TRBJ2-7, the V gene TRBV5-6; D gene uncertain. Germline loops: CDR1 SGHDT, CDR2 YYEEEE. V was trimmed by 1 base and J by 3 bases, leaving 17 bases between them. The CDR3 has 16 amino acids. CDR3 protein: CASSLRTSLSSYEQYF. As DNA, the CDR3 is TGTGCCAGCAGCTTGAGAACCAGCCTAAGTAGCTACGAGCAGTACTTC.

The chain has TRBV20-1 and TRBJ2-1; 8 bases are a match to TRBD2. This CDR3 is built from 17 residues. Looked up from germline, CDR1 is DFQATT and CDR2 is SNEGSKA (reference sequence). V shed 0 bases, J shed 9 bases, and the junction held 16 bases outside the gene matches. CDR3 nucleotide sequence: TGCAGTGCTAGAGATCTCATAAGCGGGAGCTTCTTGGTTGAGCAGTTCTTC. It is translated as CSARDLISGSFLVEQFF.

This rearrangement joins TRBV7-9 to TRBJ2-3, with 8 nucleotides matching TRBD1. Looked up from germline, CDR1 is SEHNR and CDR2 is FQNEAQ (reference sequence). This CDR3 contains 15 residues. V dropped 3 bases and J dropped 2; count of bases not matched to a gene: 4. The CDR3 loop is CASSFMTGVTDTQYF. The CDR3 nucleotides are TGTGCCAGCAGCTTTATGACAGGGGTCACAGATACGCAGTATTTT.

The count of this clonotype is one. The chain joins TRBV20-1 to TRBJ1-5; weak D call: TRBD1 (5 bases). Per the germline V gene, CDR1 is DFQATT and CDR2 is SNEGSKA (reference sequence). Trimming removed 4 bases at V and 4 bases at J, with 11 bases between. There are 13 residues in the CDR3. The CDR3 DNA is TGCAGTGCTATAGGAAAGGGGAATCAGCCCCAGCATTTT. Protein sequence: CSAIGKGNQPQHF.